This T cell receptor beta chain comes out of a study of immune evolution from preneoplasia to lung adenocarcinoma. The table came from immunoSEQ multiplex PCR; TCRdb's copy has only in-frame clones and leaves some out. The sample lists approximately 5,000 clones, roughly four fifths seen once, with more than 9% in the top ten. This CDR3 region has 13 residues. Germline V lookup: CDR1 SSHAT, CDR2 FNYEAQ (reference sequence). The rearrangement links TRBV7-7 to TRBJ2-1, with 10 bases fitting TRBD2. Sequenced input: FFPE adjacent normal lung tissue. This receptor was obtained from a donor older than 65 with lung adenocarcinoma. The CDR3 spells CATGTSVSGEQFF. The CDR3 nucleotides are TGTGCTACCGGGACTAGCGTATCCGGTGAGCAGTTCTTC.